The present T cell receptor beta chain was sequenced within a study of CD8 T cells in ankylosing spondylitis. TCRdb ran MiXCR on the 5' RACE reads and lists one entry per CDR3 protein. The sample lists some 450,000 distinct CDR3 sequences; 17% were seen once. General study findings and limits: Roughly eight highly homologous variants formed a TCR beta motif that appeared characteristic of ankylosing spondylitis blood. Some of these motif variants have turned up before, in reports on reactive arthritis synovial fluid and blood. Significant enrichment of disease-linked clones was reported in matched ankylosing spondylitis synovial fluid.

About this clonotype itself: The antigen is undetermined.

V was trimmed by 2 bases and J by 6 bases, leaving 12 bases between them. Looked up from germline, CDR1 is SGHRS and CDR2 is YFSETQ. CDR3 length: 14 amino acids. The specimen was blood, either unsorted or a sorted T cell fraction (not recorded which). This clonotype was obtained from a male donor with ankylosing spondylitis. The chain uses TRBV5-1 and TRBJ2-1; no clear D gene. The CDR3 bases are TGCGCCAGCAGCTTCACCGAACTCCTCAATGAGCAGTTCTTC. Translated: CASSFTELLNEQFF.